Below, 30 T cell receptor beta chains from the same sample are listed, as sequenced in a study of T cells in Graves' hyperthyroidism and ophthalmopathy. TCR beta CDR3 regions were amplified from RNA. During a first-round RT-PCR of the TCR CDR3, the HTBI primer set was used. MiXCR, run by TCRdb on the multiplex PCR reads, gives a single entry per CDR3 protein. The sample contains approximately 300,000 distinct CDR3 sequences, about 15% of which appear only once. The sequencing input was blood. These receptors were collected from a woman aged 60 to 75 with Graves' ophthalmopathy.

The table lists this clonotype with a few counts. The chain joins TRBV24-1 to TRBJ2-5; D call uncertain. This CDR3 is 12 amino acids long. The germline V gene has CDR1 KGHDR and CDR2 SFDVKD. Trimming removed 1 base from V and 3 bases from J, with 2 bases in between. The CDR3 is CATSDFKETQYF. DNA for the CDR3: TGTGCCACCAGTGATTTTAAAGAGACCCAGTACTTC.

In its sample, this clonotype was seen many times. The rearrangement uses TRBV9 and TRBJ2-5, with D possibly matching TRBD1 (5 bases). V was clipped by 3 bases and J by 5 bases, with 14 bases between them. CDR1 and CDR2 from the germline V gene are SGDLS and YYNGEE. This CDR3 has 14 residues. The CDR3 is CASSADQGVETQYF. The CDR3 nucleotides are TGTGCCAGCAGCGCCGACCAGGGCGTGGAGACCCAGTACTTC.

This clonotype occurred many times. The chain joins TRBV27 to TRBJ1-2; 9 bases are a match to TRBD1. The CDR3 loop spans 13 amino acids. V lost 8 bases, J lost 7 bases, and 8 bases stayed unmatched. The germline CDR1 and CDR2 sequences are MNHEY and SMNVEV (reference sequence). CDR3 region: CASFDRDRAGYTF. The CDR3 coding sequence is TGTGCCAGCTTCGACCGGGACAGGGCTGGCTACACCTTC.

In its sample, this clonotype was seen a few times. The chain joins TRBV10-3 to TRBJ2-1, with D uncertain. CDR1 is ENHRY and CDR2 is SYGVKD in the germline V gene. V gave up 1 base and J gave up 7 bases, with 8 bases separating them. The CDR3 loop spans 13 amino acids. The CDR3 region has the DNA TGTGCCATCAGTGAGTTAGGGCGGAATGAGCAGTTCTTC. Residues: CAISELGRNEQFF.

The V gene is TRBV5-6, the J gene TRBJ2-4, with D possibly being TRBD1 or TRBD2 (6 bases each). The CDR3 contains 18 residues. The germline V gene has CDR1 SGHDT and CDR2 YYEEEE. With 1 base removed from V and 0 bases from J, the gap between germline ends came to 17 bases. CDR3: CASSLWRGKAVAKNIQYF. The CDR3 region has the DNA TGTGCCAGCAGCTTGTGGAGGGGGAAGGCTGTAGCCAAAAACATTCAGTACTTC.

The CDR3 bases are TGTGCCATCAGTGAAATAGAGACTAGCGGGTTCGACGAGCAGTTCTTC. It encodes CAISEIETSGFDEQFF. The chain carries TRBV10-3 and TRBJ2-1; 10 nucleotides agree with TRBD2. With 3 bases clipped from V and 10 bases from J, the junction kept 12 bases outside the gene matches. The germline V gene has CDR1 ENHRY and CDR2 SYGVKD. The CDR3 totals 16 residues.

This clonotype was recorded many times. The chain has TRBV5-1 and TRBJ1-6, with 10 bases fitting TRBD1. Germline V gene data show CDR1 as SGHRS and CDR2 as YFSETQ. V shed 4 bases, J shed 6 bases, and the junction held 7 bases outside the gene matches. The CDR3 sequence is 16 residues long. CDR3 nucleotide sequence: TGCGCCAGCAGCCGGACCCGGGACAGGGGTAATTCACCCCTCCACTTT. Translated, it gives CASSRTRDRGNSPLHF. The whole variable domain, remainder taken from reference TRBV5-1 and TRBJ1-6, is KAGVTQTPRYLIKTRGQQVTLSCSPISGHRSVSWYQQTPGQGLQFLFEYFSETQRNKGNFPGRFSGRQFSNSRSEMNVSTLELGDSALYLCASSRTRDRGNSPLHFGNGTRLTVT.

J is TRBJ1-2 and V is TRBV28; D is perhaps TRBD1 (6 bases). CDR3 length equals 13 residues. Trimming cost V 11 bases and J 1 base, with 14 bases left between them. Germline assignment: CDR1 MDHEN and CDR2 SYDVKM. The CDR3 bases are TGTGCCGCCGCGGACAGTATTAACTATGGCTACACCTTC. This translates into CAAADSINYGYTF.

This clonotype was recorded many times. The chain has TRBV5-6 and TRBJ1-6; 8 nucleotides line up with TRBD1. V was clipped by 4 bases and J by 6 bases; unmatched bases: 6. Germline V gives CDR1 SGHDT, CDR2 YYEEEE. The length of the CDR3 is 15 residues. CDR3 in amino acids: CASSIRQGSNSPLHF. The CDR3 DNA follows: TGTGCCAGCAGCATCCGACAGGGGAGTAATTCACCCCTCCACTTT.

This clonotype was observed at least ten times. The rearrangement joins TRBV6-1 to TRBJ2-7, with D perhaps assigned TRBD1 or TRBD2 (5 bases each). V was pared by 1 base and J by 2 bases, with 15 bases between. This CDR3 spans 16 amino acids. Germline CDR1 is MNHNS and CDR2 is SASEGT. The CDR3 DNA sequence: TGTGCCAGCAGTGAAGTGGGGACCGTTAGCGCCTACGAGCAGTACTTC. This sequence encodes CASSEVGTVSAYEQYF.

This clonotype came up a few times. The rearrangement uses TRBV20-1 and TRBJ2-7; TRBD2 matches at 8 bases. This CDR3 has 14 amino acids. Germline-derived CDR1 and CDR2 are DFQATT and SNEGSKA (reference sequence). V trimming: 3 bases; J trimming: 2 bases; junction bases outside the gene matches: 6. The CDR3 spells CSAREVAGTYEQYF. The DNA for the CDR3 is TGCAGTGCTAGGGAGGTAGCGGGGACCTACGAGCAGTACTTC.

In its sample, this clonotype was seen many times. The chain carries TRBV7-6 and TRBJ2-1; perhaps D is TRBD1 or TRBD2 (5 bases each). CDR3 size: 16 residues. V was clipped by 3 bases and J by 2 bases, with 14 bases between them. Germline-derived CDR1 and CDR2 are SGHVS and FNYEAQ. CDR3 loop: CASSLPGTAAYNEQFF. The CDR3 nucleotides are TGTGCCAGCAGCTTGCCCGGGACCGCGGCCTACAATGAGCAGTTCTTC.

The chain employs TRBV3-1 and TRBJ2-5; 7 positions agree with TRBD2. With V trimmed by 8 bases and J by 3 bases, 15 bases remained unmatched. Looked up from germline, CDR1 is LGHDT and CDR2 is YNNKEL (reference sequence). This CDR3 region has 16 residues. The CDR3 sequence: CASGGRRRGKKETQYF. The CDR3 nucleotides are TGTGCCAGCGGGGGGAGGAGGCGGGGGAAAAAAGAGACCCAGTACTTC.

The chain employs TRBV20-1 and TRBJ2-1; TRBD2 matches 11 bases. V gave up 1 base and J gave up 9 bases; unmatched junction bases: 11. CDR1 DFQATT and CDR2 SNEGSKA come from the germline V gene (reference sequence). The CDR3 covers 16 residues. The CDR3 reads CSARVPTSGSFSEQFF. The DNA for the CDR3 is TGCAGTGCTAGAGTCCCCACTAGCGGGAGTTTTAGTGAGCAGTTCTTC.

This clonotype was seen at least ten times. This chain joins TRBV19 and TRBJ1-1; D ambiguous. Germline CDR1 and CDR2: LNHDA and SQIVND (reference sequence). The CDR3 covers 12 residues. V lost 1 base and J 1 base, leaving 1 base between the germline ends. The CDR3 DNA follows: TGTGCCAGTAGTATAGGGAACACTGAAGCTTTCTTT. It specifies CASSIGNTEAFF. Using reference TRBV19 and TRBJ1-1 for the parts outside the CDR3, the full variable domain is DGGITQSPKYLFRKEGQNVTLSCEQNLNHDAMYWYRQDPGQGLRLIYYSQIVNDFQKGDIAEGYSVSREKKESFPLTVTSAQKNPTAFYLCASSIGNTEAFFGQGTRLTVV.

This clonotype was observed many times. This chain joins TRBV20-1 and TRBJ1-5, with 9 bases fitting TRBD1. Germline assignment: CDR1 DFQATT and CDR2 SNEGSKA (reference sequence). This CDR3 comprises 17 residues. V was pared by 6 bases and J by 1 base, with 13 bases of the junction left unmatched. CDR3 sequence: CSATSYRDRESNQPQHF. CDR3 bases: TGCAGTGCCACTAGTTATCGGGACAGGGAGAGCAATCAGCCCCAGCATTTT.

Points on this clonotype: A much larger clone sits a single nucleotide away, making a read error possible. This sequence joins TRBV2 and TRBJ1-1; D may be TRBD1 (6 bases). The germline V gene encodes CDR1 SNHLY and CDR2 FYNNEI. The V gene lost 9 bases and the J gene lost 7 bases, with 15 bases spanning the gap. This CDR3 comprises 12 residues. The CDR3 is CASAEGVDEAFF. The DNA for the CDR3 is TGTGCCAGTGCGGAGGGGGTAGATGAAGCTTTCTTT.

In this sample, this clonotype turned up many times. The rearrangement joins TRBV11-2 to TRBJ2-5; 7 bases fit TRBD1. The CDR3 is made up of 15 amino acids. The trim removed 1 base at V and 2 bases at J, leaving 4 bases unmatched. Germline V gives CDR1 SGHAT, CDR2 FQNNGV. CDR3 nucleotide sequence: TGTGCCAGCAGCTTAGCGTCGACAGGGCAAGAGACCCAGTACTTC. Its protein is CASSLASTGQETQYF.

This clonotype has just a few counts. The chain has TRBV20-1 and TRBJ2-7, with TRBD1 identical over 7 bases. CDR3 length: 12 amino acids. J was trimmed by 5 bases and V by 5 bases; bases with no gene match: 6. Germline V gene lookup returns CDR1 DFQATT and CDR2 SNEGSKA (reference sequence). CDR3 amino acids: CSAYDRADEQYF. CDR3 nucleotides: TGCAGTGCTTATGACAGGGCAGACGAGCAGTACTTC.

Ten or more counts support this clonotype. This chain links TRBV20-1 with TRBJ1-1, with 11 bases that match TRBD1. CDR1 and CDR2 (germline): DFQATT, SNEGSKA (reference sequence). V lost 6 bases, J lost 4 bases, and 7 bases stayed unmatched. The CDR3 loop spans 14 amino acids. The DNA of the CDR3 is TGCAGTGCAGGACAGGGGGCGCAAATCACTGAAGCTTTCTTT. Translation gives CSAGQGAQITEAFF.

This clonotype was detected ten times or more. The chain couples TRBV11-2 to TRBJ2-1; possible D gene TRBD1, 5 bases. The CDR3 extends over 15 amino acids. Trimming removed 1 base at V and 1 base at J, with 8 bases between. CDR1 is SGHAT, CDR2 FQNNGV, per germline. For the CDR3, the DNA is TGTGCCAGCAGCTTAGCAGGGCCGTCCTACAATGAGCAGTTCTTC. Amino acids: CASSLAGPSYNEQFF. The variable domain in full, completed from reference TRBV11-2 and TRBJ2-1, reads EAGVAQSPRYKIIEKRQSVAFWCNPISGHATLYWYQQILGQGPKLLIQFQNNGVVDDSQLPKDRFSAERLKGVDSTLKIQPAKLEDSAVYLCASSLAGPSYNEQFFGPGTRLTVL.

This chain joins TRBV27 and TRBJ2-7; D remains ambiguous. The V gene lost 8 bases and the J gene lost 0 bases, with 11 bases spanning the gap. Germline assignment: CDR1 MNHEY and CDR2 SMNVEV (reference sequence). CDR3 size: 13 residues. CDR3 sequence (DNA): TGTGCCAGCGGGCGGAGCCCCTCCTACGAGCAGTACTTC. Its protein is CASGRSPSYEQYF.

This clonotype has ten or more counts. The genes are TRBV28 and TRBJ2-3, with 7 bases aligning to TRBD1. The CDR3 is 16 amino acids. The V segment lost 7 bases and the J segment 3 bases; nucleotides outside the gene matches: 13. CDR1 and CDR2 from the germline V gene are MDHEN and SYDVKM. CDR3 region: CASTTRLTGVTDTQYF. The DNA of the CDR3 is TGTGCCAGCACCACACGTTTAACAGGGGTTACAGATACGCAGTATTTT.

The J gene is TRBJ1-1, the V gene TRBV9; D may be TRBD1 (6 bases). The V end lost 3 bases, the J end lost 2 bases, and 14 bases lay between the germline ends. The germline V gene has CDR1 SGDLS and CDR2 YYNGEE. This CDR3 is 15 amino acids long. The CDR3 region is CASSAGGAFNTEAFF. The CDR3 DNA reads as TGTGCCAGCAGCGCGGGGGGGGCTTTTAACACTGAAGCTTTCTTT.

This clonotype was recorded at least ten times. In DNA form, the CDR3 reads TGTGCCTGGAGTCTTCGGCCGGCGGACAGGGGGGACTCACCCCTCCACTTT. Protein: CAWSLRPADRGDSPLHF. The chain joins TRBV30 to TRBJ1-6, with 10 bases fitting TRBD1. J gave up 10 bases and V 2 bases, and 14 bases lay outside the gene matches. The germline V gene has CDR1 GTSNPN and CDR2 SVGIG (reference sequence). This CDR3 has 17 residues.

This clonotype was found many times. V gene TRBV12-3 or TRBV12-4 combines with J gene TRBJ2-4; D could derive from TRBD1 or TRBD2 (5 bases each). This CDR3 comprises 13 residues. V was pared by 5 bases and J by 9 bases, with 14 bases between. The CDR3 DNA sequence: TGTGCCAGCAGTCCCAACGGGGCGATCATTCAGTACTTC. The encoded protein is CASSPNGAIIQYF.

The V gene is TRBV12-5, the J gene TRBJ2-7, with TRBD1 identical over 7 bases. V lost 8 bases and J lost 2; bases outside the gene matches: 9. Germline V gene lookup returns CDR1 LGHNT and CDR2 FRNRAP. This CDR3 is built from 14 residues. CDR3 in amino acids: CASRGGRPPYEQYF. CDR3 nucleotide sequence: TGTGCTAGTCGAGGGGGCAGGCCGCCCTACGAGCAGTACTTC.

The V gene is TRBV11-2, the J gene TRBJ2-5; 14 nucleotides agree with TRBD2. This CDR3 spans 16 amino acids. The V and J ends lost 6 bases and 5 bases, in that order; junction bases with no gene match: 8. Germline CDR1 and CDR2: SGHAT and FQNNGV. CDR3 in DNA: TGTGCCAGCAGTGTTGGGACTAGCGGGAGTCGGGAGACCCAGTACTTC. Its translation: CASSVGTSGSRETQYF.

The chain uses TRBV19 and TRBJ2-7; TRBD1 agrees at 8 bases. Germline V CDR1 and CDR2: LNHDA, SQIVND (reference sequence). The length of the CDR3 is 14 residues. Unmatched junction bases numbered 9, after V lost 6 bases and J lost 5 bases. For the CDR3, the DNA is TGTGCCAGTAGATGGGGACAGGCGAGCGACGAGCAGTACTTC. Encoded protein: CASRWGQASDEQYF.

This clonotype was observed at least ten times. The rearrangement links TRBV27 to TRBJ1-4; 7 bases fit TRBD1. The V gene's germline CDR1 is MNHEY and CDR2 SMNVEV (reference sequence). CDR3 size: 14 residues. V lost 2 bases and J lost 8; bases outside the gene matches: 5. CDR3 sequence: CASSLIRDSEKLFF. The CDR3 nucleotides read TGTGCCAGCAGTTTAATCCGGGACAGCGAAAAACTGTTTTTT.